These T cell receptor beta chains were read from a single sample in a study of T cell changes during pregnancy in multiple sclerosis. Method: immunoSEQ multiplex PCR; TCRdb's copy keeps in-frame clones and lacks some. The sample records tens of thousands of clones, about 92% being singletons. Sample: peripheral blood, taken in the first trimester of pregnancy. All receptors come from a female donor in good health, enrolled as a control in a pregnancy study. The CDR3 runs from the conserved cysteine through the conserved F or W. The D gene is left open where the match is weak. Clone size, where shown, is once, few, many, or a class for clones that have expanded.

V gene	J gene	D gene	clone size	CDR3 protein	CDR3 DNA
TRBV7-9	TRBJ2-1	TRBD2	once	CASRRTGGTSAGNEQFF	TGTGCCAGCCGTAGGACAGGCGGGACTAGCGCAGGCAATGAGCAGTTCTTC
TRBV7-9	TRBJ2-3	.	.	CASSLQGGADTQYF	TGTGCCAGCAGCTTACAGGGAGGCGCAGATACGCAGTATTTT
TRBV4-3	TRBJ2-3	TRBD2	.	CASSQALAGGFSDTQYF	TGCGCCAGCAGCCAGGCGCTAGCGGGAGGGTTTTCGGATACGCAGTATTTT
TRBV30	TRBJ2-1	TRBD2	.	CAWSLGGYNEQFF	TGTGCCTGGAGTCTGGGGGGGTACAATGAGCAGTTCTTC
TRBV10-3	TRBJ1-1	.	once	CAIGQGRTEAFF	TGTGCCATCGGGCAGGGTAGAACTGAAGCTTTCTTT
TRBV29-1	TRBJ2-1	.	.	CSAEGELASNEQFF	TGCAGCGCTGAAGGTGAACTAGCTTCAAATGAGCAGTTCTTC
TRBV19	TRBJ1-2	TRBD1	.	CASSPGQGGHGYTF	TGTGCCAGTAGTCCAGGACAGGGGGGACATGGCTACACCTTC
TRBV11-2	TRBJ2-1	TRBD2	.	CASSLRLAGVYNEQFF	TGTGCCAGCAGCTTAAGACTAGCGGGAGTCTACAATGAGCAGTTCTTC
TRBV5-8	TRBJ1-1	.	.	CASSLAAGMNTEAFF	TGTGCCAGCAGCTTGGCGGCAGGGATGAACACTGAAGCTTTCTTT
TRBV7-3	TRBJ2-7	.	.	CASSLSPGDEQYF	TGTGCCAGCAGCTTAAGTCCAGGGGACGAGCAGTACTTC
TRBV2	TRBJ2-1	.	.	CASSEQNNEQFF	TGTGCCAGCAGTGAACAGAATAATGAGCAGTTCTTC
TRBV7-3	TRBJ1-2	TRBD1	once	CASSRTGYDYGYTF	TGTGCCAGCAGCCGGACAGGGTATGACTATGGCTACACCTTC
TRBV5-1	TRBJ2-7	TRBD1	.	CASSRGQGDYEQYF	TGCGCCAGCAGCCGTGGACAGGGGGACTACGAGCAGTACTTC
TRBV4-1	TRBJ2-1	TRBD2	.	CASSQVRGGFSNEQFF	TGCGCCAGCAGCCAAGTTCGGGGGGGCTTTTCCAATGAGCAGTTCTTC
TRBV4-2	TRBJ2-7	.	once	CASSHSRGRSYEQYF	TGTGCCAGCAGCCATTCTAGAGGCAGATCCTACGAGCAGTACTTC
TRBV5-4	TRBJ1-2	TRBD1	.	CASSNVQGAQDYGYTF	TGTGCCAGCAGCAACGTACAGGGGGCGCAGGACTATGGCTACACCTTC
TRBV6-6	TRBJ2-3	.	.	CASSHYTSGPDTQYF	TGTGCCAGCAGCCATTACACCAGCGGCCCAGATACGCAGTATTTT
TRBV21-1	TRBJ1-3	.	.	CASSPNQGAGGNTIYF	TGTGCCAGCAGCCCGAACCAGGGGGCAGGGGGAAACACCATATATTTT
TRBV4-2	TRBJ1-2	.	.	CASSQEGGGNYGYTF	TGTGCCAGCAGCCAAGAAGGCGGAGGTAACTATGGCTACACCTTC
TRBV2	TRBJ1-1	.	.	CASQREGITEAFF	TGTGCCAGCCAACGGGAGGGTATAACTGAAGCTTTCTTT
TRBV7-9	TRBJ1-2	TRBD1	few	CASSADRAGYGYTF	TGTGCCAGCAGCGCCGACAGGGCGGGCTATGGCTACACCTTC
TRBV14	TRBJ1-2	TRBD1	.	CASSPSKTGGYTF	TGTGCCAGCAGCCCATCAAAGACAGGGGGCTACACCTTC
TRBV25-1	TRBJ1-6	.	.	CASSEATVESSPLHF	TGTGCCAGCAGTGAAGCTACAGTAGAAAGTTCACCCCTCCACTTT
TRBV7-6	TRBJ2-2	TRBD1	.	CASSLVPGQGNTGELFF	TGTGCCAGCAGCTTAGTCCCGGGACAGGGTAACACCGGGGAGCTGTTTTTT
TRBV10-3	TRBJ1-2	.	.	CAISERVDTSNYGYTF	TGTGCCATCAGTGAGAGGGTGGACACTTCTAACTATGGCTACACCTTC
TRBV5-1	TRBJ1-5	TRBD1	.	CASSLGQGPNQPQHF	TGCGCCAGCAGCTTGGGACAGGGTCCGAATCAGCCCCAGCATTTT
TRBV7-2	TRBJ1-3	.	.	CASSLSNSLSGNTIYF	TGTGCCAGCAGCTTGAGTAACAGCCTCTCTGGAAACACCATATATTTT
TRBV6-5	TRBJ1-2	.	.	CASSSQTGRRYTF	TGTGCCAGCAGTTCCCAAACAGGTCGTCGCTACACCTTC
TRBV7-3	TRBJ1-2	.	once	CASSLRPYGYTF	TGTGCCAGCAGCTTAAGGCCCTATGGCTACACCTTC
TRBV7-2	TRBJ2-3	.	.	CASSPGRGGGTDTQYF	TGTGCCAGCAGCCCCGGGCGGGGAGGCGGCACAGATACGCAGTATTTT
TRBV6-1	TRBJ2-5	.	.	CASSESLETQYF	TGTGCCAGCAGTGAATCGTTAGAGACCCAGTACTTC
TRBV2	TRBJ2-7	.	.	CASRSGQWYEQYF	TGTGCCAGCAGGTCAGGGCAATGGTACGAGCAGTACTTC
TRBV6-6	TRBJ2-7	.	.	CASSPGTIHEQYF	TGTGCCAGCAGTCCCGGGACAATCCACGAGCAGTACTTC
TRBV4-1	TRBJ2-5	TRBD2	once	CASSQDLGLAGGEETQYF	TGCGCCAGCAGCCAAGATCTAGGACTAGCGGGAGGAGAGGAGACCCAGTACTTC
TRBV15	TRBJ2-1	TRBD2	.	CATSSRTRGDEQFF	TGTGCCACCAGCAGTAGGACTAGGGGCGATGAGCAGTTCTTC
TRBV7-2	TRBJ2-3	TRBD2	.	CASSLAAGGFTDTQYF	TGTGCCAGCAGCTTAGCTGCGGGAGGTTTCACAGATACGCAGTATTTT
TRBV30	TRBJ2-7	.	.	CAWSGAPRQQYF	TGTGCCTGGAGTGGGGCTCCCCGACAGCAGTACTTC
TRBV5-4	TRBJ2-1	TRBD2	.	CASSSGLAGGEHEQFF	TGTGCCAGCAGCTCCGGACTAGCGGGAGGAGAGCATGAGCAGTTCTTC
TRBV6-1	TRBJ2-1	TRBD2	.	CASSVEGGGSSYNEQFF	TGTGCCAGCAGTGTGGAGGGCGGGGGGAGCTCCTACAATGAGCAGTTCTTC
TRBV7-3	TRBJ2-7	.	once	CASSLYPSYEQYF	TGTGCCAGCAGCTTATACCCGAGCTACGAGCAGTACTTC
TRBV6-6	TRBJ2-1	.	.	CASRKGWGDPYNEQFF	TGTGCCAGCAGGAAGGGGTGGGGGGATCCTTACAATGAGCAGTTCTTC
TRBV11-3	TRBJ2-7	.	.	CASSLETADYEQYF	TGTGCCAGCAGCTTAGAGACTGCGGACTACGAGCAGTACTTC
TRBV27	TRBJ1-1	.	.	CASSWAVSTEAFF	TGTGCCAGCAGTTGGGCAGTCTCCACTGAAGCTTTCTTT
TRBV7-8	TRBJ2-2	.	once	CASSAAKWGRTGELFF	TGTGCCAGCAGCGCTGCTAAGTGGGGGAGGACCGGGGAGCTGTTTTTT
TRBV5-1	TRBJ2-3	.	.	CASSLTTGTGTDTQYF	TGCGCCAGCAGCTTGACTACAGGGACGGGCACAGATACGCAGTATTTT
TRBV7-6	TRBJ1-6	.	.	CASSFQRGSPLHF	TGTGCCAGCAGTTTTCAGAGAGGGTCACCCCTCCACTTT
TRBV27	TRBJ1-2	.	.	CASSPGWDYGYTF	TGTGCCAGCAGTCCAGGGTGGGACTATGGCTACACCTTC